Listed below are T cell receptor beta chains from one sample, sequenced in a study of beta chain features in type 1 diabetes. The assay was immunoSEQ multiplex PCR, and TCRdb's table has in-frame clones only and misses some. The table shows some 370,000 clones, with around 10% occurring only once. The sample consisted of central memory CD4+ T cells from blood. Every receptor here comes from a man aged 25-45 years with type 1 diabetes. CDR3s include the opening cysteine and the closing phenylalanine or tryptophan. The D gene is left open where the match is weak. Rows may omit the clone size; those that give it use once, few, many or a size class.

j_call: TRBJ2-5
clone_size: few
v_call: TRBV10-3
d_call: TRBD2
cdr3_nt: TGTGCCATCAGTGAAAGGGTCGGGAGCGGGAGGGAGACCCAGTACTTC
cdr3_aa: CAISERVGSGRETQYF

j_call: TRBJ1-4
clone_size: few
v_call: TRBV9
d_call: .
cdr3_nt: TGTGCCAGCAGCGCCAGGAACGGGGATGAAAAACTGTTTTTT
cdr3_aa: CASSARNGDEKLFF

j_call: TRBJ2-2
clone_size: few
v_call: TRBV28
d_call: TRBD1
cdr3_nt: TGTGCCACTCCGGGACAGGGAGGCACCGGGGAGCTGTTTTTT
cdr3_aa: CATPGQGGTGELFF

j_call: TRBJ2-1
clone_size: .
v_call: TRBV18
d_call: TRBD1
cdr3_nt: TGTGCCAGCTCGATACAGGGGGCACACCAGAAGGAGCAGTTCTTC
cdr3_aa: CASSIQGAHQKEQFF

j_call: TRBJ2-7
clone_size: few
v_call: TRBV10-2
d_call: .
cdr3_nt: TGCGCCAGCAGGCCCCAGGGGTACGAGCAGTACTTC
cdr3_aa: CASRPQGYEQYF

j_call: TRBJ2-7
clone_size: few
v_call: TRBV6-5
d_call: TRBD1
cdr3_nt: TGTGCCAGCACCCTTCGCGGACAGGGTCACGAGCAGTACTTC
cdr3_aa: CASTLRGQGHEQYF

j_call: TRBJ2-7
clone_size: .
v_call: TRBV7-8
d_call: TRBD2
cdr3_nt: TGTGCCAGCAGCTCCCTAGCGGGAGGGCACGAGCAGTACTTC
cdr3_aa: CASSSLAGGHEQYF

j_call: TRBJ2-3
clone_size: .
v_call: TRBV12-5
d_call: TRBD2
cdr3_nt: TGTGCTAGTGGTTTGATGACCGGGACTAGCCTGGATACGCAGTATTTT
cdr3_aa: CASGLMTGTSLDTQYF

j_call: TRBJ1-1
clone_size: .
v_call: TRBV28
d_call: TRBD1
cdr3_nt: TGTGCCAGCAGTCCCTCGACAGGGAGCGCTGAAGCTTTCTTT
cdr3_aa: CASSPSTGSAEAFF

j_call: TRBJ2-1
clone_size: few
v_call: TRBV5-4
d_call: .
cdr3_nt: TGTGCCAGCAGCTTGGTAGGGGGGCTGAACAATGAGCAGTTCTTC
cdr3_aa: CASSLVGGLNNEQFF

j_call: TRBJ2-2
clone_size: .
v_call: TRBV6-1
d_call: TRBD1
cdr3_nt: TGTGCCAGCAAAGCGACAGGGACCGGGGAGCTGTTTTTT
cdr3_aa: CASKATGTGELFF

j_call: TRBJ2-1
clone_size: .
v_call: TRBV10-3
d_call: TRBD1
cdr3_nt: TGTGCCATCAGGCGACAGGGTCAAGAAAACAATGAGCAGTTCTTC
cdr3_aa: CAIRRQGQENNEQFF

j_call: TRBJ1-1
clone_size: .
v_call: TRBV10-3
d_call: .
cdr3_nt: TGTGCCATCAGTGAAGACAGATGGAACACTGAAGCTTTCTTT
cdr3_aa: CAISEDRWNTEAFF

j_call: TRBJ2-7
clone_size: .
v_call: TRBV5-1
d_call: TRBD1
cdr3_nt: TGCGCCAGCGCAGGGGGCTCCTACGAGCAGTACTTC
cdr3_aa: CASAGGSYEQYF

j_call: TRBJ2-7
clone_size: .
v_call: TRBV29-1
d_call: TRBD2
cdr3_nt: TGCACCCGGGAGGGCTACGAGCAGTACTTC
cdr3_aa: CTREGYEQYF

j_call: TRBJ1-2
clone_size: .
v_call: TRBV6-6
d_call: .
cdr3_nt: TGTGCCAGCAGTTACTCCAGGGCTAACTATGGCTACACCTTC
cdr3_aa: CASSYSRANYGYTF

j_call: TRBJ1-3
clone_size: few
v_call: TRBV11-2
d_call: .
cdr3_nt: TGTGCCAGCAGCCCAACATCAATTGGGGTCCTCTCTGGAAACACCATATATTTT
cdr3_aa: CASSPTSIGVLSGNTIYF

j_call: TRBJ2-1
clone_size: few
v_call: TRBV4-2
d_call: TRBD2
cdr3_nt: TGTGCCAGCAGCCAAGACCCTAGCGGGAAGGGGGACAATGAGCAGTTCTTC
cdr3_aa: CASSQDPSGKGDNEQFF

j_call: TRBJ2-3
clone_size: .
v_call: TRBV11-1
d_call: .
cdr3_nt: TGTGCCAGCAGCCCCGGCTCCGATACGCAGTATTTT
cdr3_aa: CASSPGSDTQYF

j_call: TRBJ1-5
clone_size: few
v_call: TRBV11-2
d_call: .
cdr3_nt: TGTGCCAGCAGCTTAGTGGGGGTAGGCCAGCCCCAGCATTTT
cdr3_aa: CASSLVGVGQPQHF

j_call: TRBJ2-1
clone_size: few
v_call: TRBV7-2
d_call: .
cdr3_nt: TGTGCCGGGCGAAAGGCCCTCTACAATGAGCAGTTCTTC
cdr3_aa: CAGRKALYNEQFF

j_call: TRBJ2-7
clone_size: .
v_call: TRBV7-8
d_call: .
cdr3_nt: TGTGCCAGCAGCATTACATTCTCCTACGAGCAGTACTTC
cdr3_aa: CASSITFSYEQYF

j_call: TRBJ2-7
clone_size: .
v_call: TRBV19
d_call: TRBD1
cdr3_nt: TGTGCCAGTAGGATGGGACAGCCTTCTTCCTACGAGCAGTACTTC
cdr3_aa: CASRMGQPSSYEQYF

j_call: TRBJ2-1
clone_size: .
v_call: TRBV19
d_call: TRBD2
cdr3_nt: TGTGCCACCGGACTAGCGGTCTTCTCCTACAATGAGCAGTTCTTC
cdr3_aa: CATGLAVFSYNEQFF

j_call: TRBJ2-2
clone_size: few
v_call: TRBV19
d_call: TRBD2
cdr3_nt: TGTGCCAGTAGTCTACTAGCGGGAGACTACACCGGGGAGCTGTTTTTT
cdr3_aa: CASSLLAGDYTGELFF

j_call: TRBJ1-2
clone_size: .
v_call: TRBV9
d_call: .
cdr3_nt: TGTGCCAGCGGGGAAACAGGGCACACCGATGGCTACACCTTC
cdr3_aa: CASGETGHTDGYTF

j_call: TRBJ1-5
clone_size: few
v_call: TRBV10-1
d_call: .
cdr3_nt: TGCGCCAGCAGTTCCCAGGGCCACCCCGGGCCCCAGCATTTT
cdr3_aa: CASSSQGHPGPQHF

j_call: TRBJ1-2
clone_size: few
v_call: TRBV2
d_call: TRBD1
cdr3_nt: TGTGCCAGCAGTGAGGGGGCCAGGGGGCAGTATGGCTACACCTTC
cdr3_aa: CASSEGARGQYGYTF

j_call: TRBJ1-5
clone_size: few
v_call: TRBV7-6
d_call: .
cdr3_nt: TGTGCCAGCACCACCACAGGTAATCAGCCCCAGCATTTT
cdr3_aa: CASTTTGNQPQHF

j_call: TRBJ1-2
clone_size: .
v_call: TRBV29-1
d_call: .
cdr3_nt: TGCAGCGTTGGGGGGTCTCTAAGGAACTATGGCTACACCTTC
cdr3_aa: CSVGGSLRNYGYTF